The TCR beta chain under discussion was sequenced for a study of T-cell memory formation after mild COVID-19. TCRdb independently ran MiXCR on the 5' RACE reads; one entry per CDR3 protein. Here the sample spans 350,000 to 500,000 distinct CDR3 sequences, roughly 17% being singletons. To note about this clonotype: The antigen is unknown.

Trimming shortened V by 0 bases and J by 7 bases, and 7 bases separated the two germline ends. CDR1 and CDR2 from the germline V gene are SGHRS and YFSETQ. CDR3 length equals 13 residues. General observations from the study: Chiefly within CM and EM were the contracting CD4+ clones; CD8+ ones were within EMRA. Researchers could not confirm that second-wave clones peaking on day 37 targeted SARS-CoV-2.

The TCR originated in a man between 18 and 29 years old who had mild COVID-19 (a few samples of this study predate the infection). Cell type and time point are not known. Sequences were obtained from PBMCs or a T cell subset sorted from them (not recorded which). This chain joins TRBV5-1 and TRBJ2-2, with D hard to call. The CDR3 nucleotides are TGCGCCAGCAGCTTGGTCCTTGACGGGGAGCTGTTTTTT. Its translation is CASSLVLDGELFF.